A selection of T cell receptor beta chains follows, all from one sample in a study of response to subunit inactivated influenza vaccine. TCRdb reprocessed the RT-PCR reads with MiXCR, giving one entry per CDR3 protein. The table shows approximately 480,000 distinct CDR3 sequences, with 9.5% to 13% occurring only once. Sample: PBMCs from blood, taken 45 days after vaccination. The receptors here all came from a man aged 45 to 65 who received an inactivated influenza vaccine. Both conserved end residues are part of each CDR3. D genes are given only for firm matches. Some rows mark clone size as missing; the rest say once, few, many or name a class of expanded clone.

CDR3: CAISENSGRGDEQFF
DNA: TGTGCCATCAGTGAGAATTCAGGTAGGGGGGATGAGCAGTTCTTC
V: TRBV10-3
size: NA
length: 15
D: NA
J: TRBJ2-1

CDR3: CASSTHQETQYF
DNA: TGCGCCAGCAGCACACATCAAGAGACCCAGTACTTC
V: TRBV5-1
size: few
length: 12
D: NA
J: TRBJ2-5

CDR3: CASSQDGALSSIEQFF
DNA: TGTGCCAGCAGCCAAGATGGGGCCCTATCGTCAATAGAGCAGTTCTTC
V: TRBV3-1
size: few
length: 16
D: NA
J: TRBJ2-1

CDR3: CSARDHLRVTYEQYF
DNA: TGCAGTGCTAGAGATCATTTGCGGGTAACCTACGAGCAGTACTTC
V: TRBV20-1
size: NA
length: 15
D: NA
J: TRBJ2-7

CDR3: CIATEDTDTQYF
DNA: TGCATTGCTACTGAGGATACAGATACGCAGTATTTT
V: TRBV20-1
size: NA
length: 12
D: NA
J: TRBJ2-3

CDR3: CATSETGLAAHYEQFF
DNA: TGTGCCACCAGTGAAACCGGACTAGCGGCACACTATGAGCAGTTCTTC
V: TRBV24-1
size: NA
length: 16
D: TRBD2
J: TRBJ2-1

CDR3: CASSLETGVPGELFF
DNA: TGTGCCAGCAGCTTAGAGACTGGGGTCCCCGGGGAGCTGTTTTTT
V: TRBV7-2
size: few
length: 15
D: NA
J: TRBJ2-2

CDR3: CSLKLTGNTEAFF
DNA: TGCAGTCTGAAGTTAACGGGGAACACTGAAGCTTTCTTT
V: TRBV20-1
size: NA
length: 13
D: NA
J: TRBJ1-1

CDR3: CAISENGRDTDTQYF
DNA: TGTGCCATCAGTGAAAACGGCAGGGACACAGATACGCAGTATTTT
V: TRBV10-3
size: many
length: 15
D: NA
J: TRBJ2-3

CDR3: CASSLGGGYGYTF
DNA: TGTGCCAGCAGTTTAGGGGGTGGGTATGGCTACACCTTC
V: TRBV12-3/TRBV12-4
size: many
length: 13
D: NA
J: TRBJ1-2

CDR3: CSARDLRGAYNEQFF
DNA: TGCAGTGCTAGAGATCTGAGGGGGGCGTACAATGAGCAGTTCTTC
V: TRBV20-1
size: NA
length: 15
D: NA
J: TRBJ2-1

CDR3: CASSPDRGLVAGELFF
DNA: TGCGCCAGCAGCCCTGACAGGGGGCTGGTTGCCGGGGAGCTGTTTTTT
V: TRBV4-3
size: NA
length: 16
D: TRBD1
J: TRBJ2-2

CDR3: CATAGLASYNEQFF
DNA: TGTGCCACCGCGGGACTAGCGAGCTACAATGAGCAGTTCTTC
V: TRBV27
size: NA
length: 14
D: TRBD2
J: TRBJ2-1

CDR3: CASSLAGGEYNEQFF
DNA: TGTGCCAGCAGTCTAGCGGGAGGGGAGTACAATGAGCAGTTCTTC
V: TRBV11-1
size: NA
length: 15
D: TRBD2
J: TRBJ2-1

CDR3: CASRPDPARVYEQFF
DNA: TGTGCCAGCAGACCTGATCCAGCGAGAGTCTATGAGCAGTTCTTC
V: TRBV12-3/TRBV12-4
size: NA
length: 15
D: NA
J: TRBJ2-1

CDR3: CASRRQGTNTEAFF
DNA: TGTGCCAGTAGGAGACAGGGGACGAACACTGAAGCTTTCTTT
V: TRBV19
size: NA
length: 14
D: TRBD1
J: TRBJ1-1

CDR3: CASSLTTGLIYEQYF
DNA: TGTGCCAGCAGCTTAACGACGGGACTCATCTACGAGCAGTACTTC
V: TRBV7-2
size: few
length: 15
D: NA
J: TRBJ2-7

CDR3: CSARGATGSGEQYF
DNA: TGCAGTGCTAGAGGGGCCACCGGCAGTGGCGAGCAGTACTTC
V: TRBV20-1
size: few
length: 14
D: NA
J: TRBJ2-7

CDR3: CASSQEVRVGELFF
DNA: TGTGCCAGCAGCCAAGAGGTCCGCGTCGGGGAGCTGTTTTTT
V: TRBV14
size: NA
length: 14
D: NA
J: TRBJ2-2

CDR3: CASSVGQGSTNEKLFF
DNA: TGTGCCAGCAGCGTCGGACAGGGATCGACTAATGAAAAACTGTTTTTT
V: TRBV7-9
size: many
length: 16
D: TRBD1
J: TRBJ1-4

CDR3: CASSLGSLRQGLYEQYF
DNA: TGTGCCAGCAGCTTAGGATCGCTGCGACAGGGTCTTTACGAGCAGTACTTC
V: TRBV7-6
size: few
length: 17
D: TRBD1
J: TRBJ2-7

CDR3: CSILDGGLNTEAFF
DNA: TGCAGCATCCTAGACGGGGGACTGAACACTGAAGCTTTCTTT
V: TRBV29-1
size: NA
length: 14
D: NA
J: TRBJ1-1

CDR3: CSARDPRQGANQPQHF
DNA: TGCAGTGCTAGAGATCCTCGCCAGGGGGCTAATCAGCCCCAGCATTTT
V: TRBV20-1
size: many
length: 16
D: TRBD1
J: TRBJ1-5

CDR3: CASSLFSPSYEQYF
DNA: TGTGCCAGCAGTTTATTCAGCCCCTCCTACGAGCAGTACTTC
V: TRBV27
size: few
length: 14
D: NA
J: TRBJ2-7

CDR3: CASSPFRGGETQYF
DNA: TGTGCCAGCAGCCCATTCCGGGGCGGTGAGACCCAGTACTTC
V: TRBV9
size: NA
length: 14
D: NA
J: TRBJ2-5

CDR3: CASSSPRVFSNTGELFF
DNA: TGTGCCAGCAGTTCCCCCCGGGTCTTTTCGAACACCGGGGAGCTGTTTTTT
V: TRBV28
size: NA
length: 17
D: NA
J: TRBJ2-2

CDR3: CASSIRDPDTQYF
DNA: TGTGCCAGCAGCATCAGGGATCCAGATACGCAGTATTTT
V: TRBV7-2
size: NA
length: 13
D: NA
J: TRBJ2-3

CDR3: CASSLAGLHSSGYTF
DNA: TGTGCCAGCAGCCTAGCGGGCCTCCATTCTTCTGGCTACACCTTC
V: TRBV6-1
size: few
length: 15
D: NA
J: TRBJ1-2

CDR3: CASSLVGRGTYEQYF
DNA: TGTGCCAGCAGCTTAGTGGGCAGGGGGACCTACGAGCAGTACTTC
V: TRBV11-2
size: few
length: 15
D: TRBD1
J: TRBJ2-7

CDR3: CASSYQGVYEQYF
DNA: TGTGCCAGCAGTTATCAGGGGGTTTACGAGCAGTACTTC
V: TRBV12-3/TRBV12-4
size: many
length: 13
D: TRBD1
J: TRBJ2-7

CDR3: CSARDWMGYEQYF
DNA: TGCAGTGCTAGAGATTGGATGGGGTACGAGCAGTACTTC
V: TRBV20-1
size: NA
length: 13
D: NA
J: TRBJ2-7

CDR3: CASSQIVFGPSTDTQYF
DNA: TGCGCCAGCAGCCAAATCGTTTTCGGCCCTAGCACAGATACGCAGTATTTT
V: TRBV4-1
size: many
length: 17
D: NA
J: TRBJ2-3

CDR3: CAISRWDEPYEQYF
DNA: TGTGCCATCTCCAGATGGGACGAACCCTACGAGCAGTACTTC
V: TRBV10-3
size: NA
length: 14
D: NA
J: TRBJ2-7

CDR3: CASAIVNEQFF
DNA: TGTGCCAGCGCCATAGTCAATGAGCAGTTCTTC
V: TRBV6-2/TRBV6-3
size: NA
length: 11
D: NA
J: TRBJ2-1

CDR3: CASISRGRTEAFF
DNA: TGTGCCAGCATTTCGAGGGGTCGGACTGAAGCTTTCTTT
V: TRBV6-2/TRBV6-3
size: many
length: 13
D: NA
J: TRBJ1-1

CDR3: CASSLIGGRGSQPQHF
DNA: TGTGCCAGCAGCTTAATCGGAGGGAGGGGGAGTCAGCCCCAGCATTTT
V: TRBV7-6
size: NA
length: 16
D: NA
J: TRBJ1-5

CDR3: CASSTSGGSYNEQFF
DNA: TGTGCCAGCAGCACTAGCGGGGGCTCCTACAATGAGCAGTTCTTC
V: TRBV9
size: many
length: 15
D: TRBD2
J: TRBJ2-1

CDR3: CSVEAASWGASGETQYF
DNA: TGCAGCGTTGAGGCCGCTTCCTGGGGGGCGAGTGGAGAGACCCAGTACTTC
V: TRBV29-1
size: few
length: 17
D: NA
J: TRBJ2-5

CDR3: CASSYRLAGYNEQFF
DNA: TGTGCCAGCAGCTACCGACTAGCTGGATACAATGAGCAGTTCTTC
V: TRBV7-3
size: few
length: 15
D: TRBD2
J: TRBJ2-1

CDR3: CASSRSPGQVYEQYF
DNA: TGTGCCAGCAGCCGTAGCCCGGGACAAGTCTACGAGCAGTACTTC
V: TRBV28
size: few
length: 15
D: NA
J: TRBJ2-7

CDR3: CSAREGSGAYNEQFF
DNA: TGCAGTGCTAGAGAGGGTAGCGGGGCTTACAATGAGCAGTTCTTC
V: TRBV20-1
size: few
length: 15
D: TRBD2
J: TRBJ2-1

CDR3: CSVGPLSTGRNTEAFF
DNA: TGCAGCGTCGGACCGCTCTCGACAGGGAGGAACACTGAAGCTTTCTTT
V: TRBV29-1
size: NA
length: 16
D: TRBD1
J: TRBJ1-1

CDR3: CASSLISTGELFF
DNA: TGTGCCAGCAGCTTAATCAGCACCGGGGAGCTGTTTTTT
V: TRBV7-3
size: many
length: 13
D: NA
J: TRBJ2-2

CDR3: CASTGTSGGPQETQYF
DNA: TGTGCCAGCACGGGAACTAGCGGGGGCCCCCAAGAGACCCAGTACTTC
V: TRBV6-1
size: NA
length: 16
D: TRBD2
J: TRBJ2-5

CDR3: CSARTGLGTATDTQFF
DNA: TGCAGTGCTAGAACAGGACTAGGAACGGCCACAGATACGCAGTTTTTT
V: TRBV20-1
size: NA
length: 16
D: TRBD2
J: TRBJ2-3

CDR3: CSAQQGAIYGYTF
DNA: TGCAGTGCGCAGCAGGGGGCGATCTATGGCTACACCTTC
V: TRBV20-1
size: few
length: 13
D: TRBD1
J: TRBJ1-2

CDR3: CASSLGTRPTGELFF
DNA: TGTGCCAGCAGTTTAGGGACTAGGCCCACCGGGGAGCTGTTTTTT
V: TRBV12-3/TRBV12-4
size: NA
length: 15
D: TRBD2
J: TRBJ2-2

CDR3: CASSPSLGTSGDTQYF
DNA: TGTGCCAGCAGTCCATCTCTAGGGACTAGCGGGGATACGCAGTATTTT
V: TRBV6-1
size: NA
length: 16
D: TRBD2
J: TRBJ2-3

CDR3: CASSQAGDEAFF
DNA: TGTGCCAGCAGCCAAGCGGGGGATGAAGCTTTCTTT
V: TRBV3-1
size: few
length: 12
D: NA
J: TRBJ1-1